This entry is about one T cell receptor (beta chain). Its antigen remains unidentified. No base quality information exists; no much larger clone differs at one position. The data originate from a study of cytomegalovirus exposure and HLA in healthy donors (dated by TCRdb to the late 2010s). Concerning the study at large: According to an earlier analysis of a few hundred of the donors, some 180 million T cells yielded 90 million to 140 million unique TCR beta sequences and about 300 Gb of sequence data. Every discovery cohort repertoire had been produced on one sequencing platform. Alongside the repertoire data, information on donor age, sex, ethnicity and CMV serostatus was compiled. A later genetic analysis used genome-wide SNP genotypes for 398 of the 666 donors, treating that subset as a discovery cohort. The aim of the study was to test whether cataloging public T cell receptors could identify signatures of past pathogen exposure. A separate validation cohort of roughly 120 different subjects was used in addition to the roughly 640-subject first cohort. Of the approximately 400 genotyped donors, approximately 83% fell in the genetic ancestry cluster associated with self-reported Caucasian donors. Typing coverage varied by locus: roughly 629-640 donors for A, B, C, DRB1 and DQB1; about 520 for DQA1; approximately 610 for DPA1; 400 to 480 for DPB1. Across roughly 420 genotyped donors of the cohort, an average of approximately 240,000 unique TCR beta nucleotide sequences per donor were sequenced, and around 19% of those sequences were non-productive. HLA typing included class I and class II loci at four-digit resolution. In a later analysis, previously published TCR beta repertoires from about 640 donors were re-analyzed and high-resolution HLA genotyping was added so that TCR occurrence patterns could be studied. The later analysis used no new phenotypic data to find candidate immune exposures, relying instead on TCR beta sequences and their occurrence across donors. Four to six DR-DQ haplotypes were handled as single units for association and clustering, since linkage in the cohort was strong. About 280 gigabases of sequencing data and 70 million to 100 million unique TCR sequences were included in an early release covering around 600 HLA-typed donors. To predict cytomegalovirus infection status, the study combined high-throughput TCR immunosequencing, statistical association of individual TCRs with disease status, and machine learning. To decide whether each TCR beta V gene segment behaved as functional or pseudogenic, an earlier analysis of some 540 of the donors relied on high-throughput TCR beta sequencing. Using immunosequencing, the study profiled T cell repertoires from fewer than 850 subjects and related those repertoires to cytomegalovirus serostatus. Study-wide conclusions, independent of this receptor: Because some donors lacked HLA typing at each locus, the association tests relied only on the typed subset. In a later analysis, most CMV-associated TCR beta chains were found to appear HLA-restricted, with HLA associations seemingly driven largely by CMV exposure. Seventeen rarely observed V segments, including chromosome 9 orphons, were excluded from the earlier analysis of about 600 of the donors because counts were too low. In an earlier analysis of 587 of the donors, most TCR beta V segments appeared in productive rearrangements about 87% or about 30% of the time, broadly matching IMGT annotations. Only TCR beta chains were sequenced in this cohort, and the absence of alpha or paired-chain data limited detectable features. Correlated functional status among segregating V segments might reflect linkage disequilibrium, but an unknown experimental factor could not be ruled out. In a later analysis, the rate of TCR association differed among HLA loci, with DRB1 alleles having the most associated TCRs and HLA-C alleles having the fewest. Assigning TCR associations to individual alleles was difficult when HLA alleles, especially DR and DQ, strongly co-occurred. A later analysis associated roughly 17,000 TCR beta sequences with specific HLA alleles at a false discovery rate of 0.05. In a later analysis, HLA-associated TCR beta chains showed more clonal expansion and lower generation probabilities than non-associated chains that were equally common. V-gene and J-gene trimming of TCR beta chains was associated with a missense DCLRE1C variant in a later genetic analysis, and the association was replicated in an independent cohort. Several of the top co-occurrence clusters appeared to be linked to parvovirus B19, influenza, CMV and Epstein-Barr virus, according to a later analysis. According to the authors, the approach could potentially be generalized to other disease states and immunological phenotypes. Immune exposure information for the cohort was limited to CMV serostatus. According to a later genetic analysis, donors in an Asian-associated ancestry cluster had fewer N-insertions in productive TCRs than the roughly 700-donor mean. In vitro tests confirmed that a few of the cytomegalovirus-associated TCR beta chains recognize cytomegalovirus antigens. Most TCR sequences were observed very rarely across donors, whereas some public TCRs were present in many individuals. Roughly uniform sequencing depth across donors was assumed in presence/absence analyses, although this assumption may not hold. Cytomegalovirus status was reported to be diagnosed by the classifier with high specificity and sensitivity in both the original and validation cohorts. The study gave a list of under 200 TCR beta chains associated with cytomegalovirus. A group of highly shared sequence variants was considered likely to be a technical artifact of the sequencing pipeline. A further reported finding was that TCR beta sequences accurately predicted the HLA-A and HLA-B alleles for most subjects in the first cohort.

The protocol used for the library was the immunoSEQ multiplex PCR assay. The multiplex PCR relied on a mix of 60 forward primers for TCR Vbeta segments and 13 reverse primers for TCR Jbeta segments. The CDR3 region of rearranged TCR beta genes was amplified from genomic DNA by a multiplex PCR assay. The Illumina HiSeq System was used to sequence the amplified TCR beta libraries as 87-base-pair reads. From the authors' description of their analysis: A later analysis tallied 75 million to 95 million unique TCR beta chains across the 666 repertoires, and approximately 9.9 million of those chains were shared by two or more donors. Raw reads were error-corrected and collapsed into unique sequences with a nearest-neighbor algorithm that merged closely related sequences to remove PCR and sequencing errors. Alignment of CDR3 sequences to IMGT reference sequences was used to assign V, D and J gene segments. For a sequence to be retained, at least a six-nucleotide match to both a V gene segment and a J gene segment was required. Rearrangements were classified as productive when the CDR3 lacked stop codons and remained in frame with V and J, and all other rearrangements were classified as non-productive. CDR3 was defined according to IMGT convention as the region running from the second conserved V-encoded cysteine to the conserved J-encoded phenylalanine. The earlier analysis of 550 to 650 of the donors excluded any sequence lacking an unambiguous match to a single V gene segment. In an earlier analysis of about 590 of the donors, a V segment was called functional when productive rearrangements were above 56.7%, and segregating when the standard deviation between donors exceeded 5%. A statistical classification framework was built to diagnose cytomegalovirus status from the catalog of TCR beta chain sequences. V and J gene assignment, in a later analysis, came from comparing TCR nucleotide sequences with IMGT/GENE-DB human TR gene sequences. Using the TCRdist pipeline, a later analysis assigned CDR3 sequences along with most-parsimonious VDJ recombination scenarios. In a later analysis, each TCR beta chain was defined by its CDR3 amino acid sequence together with its V-gene family, and reads without a unique V-gene family were excluded. To address suspected cross-contamination and a sequencing artifact, a later analysis removed under 600 highly shared, low-generation-probability nucleotide sequences. For each public chain, a later analysis derived a clonal expansion index from normalized ranks of inferred template counts within each repertoire. In a later analysis, generation probabilities were computed using a VDJ recombination model fitted to out-of-frame rearrangements, and the results were checked against IGoR. A later analysis scored TCR-TCR, TCR-HLA and TCR-CMV co-occurrence with hypergeometric tests, applying a repertoire-size bias correction to TCR pairs. False discovery rates were estimated in a later analysis by permuting HLA or CMV assignments 20 times. In a later analysis, co-occurring TCRs were grouped with DBSCAN, and TCRdist sequence similarity was added when clustering was performed within HLA-allele-positive subsets. For co-occurrence clustering, repertoires with fewer than 30,000 or more than 120,000 public chains were excluded, along with 5 or 6 repertoires with anomalous nucleotide sharing. TCRdb re-hosts the immuneACCESS table, in-frame sequences only. Its copies lack some clones; in the studies checked, an unresolved V gene accounts for under half of them, and the cause for the rest is not known. The D gene and trimming were derived from the DNA, and the V and J assignments and clone size from that table. The sample includes some 100,000 clones, with about 77% observed a single time. In total, the top ten clones hold just under 4% of the sample.

The cohort comprised 666 healthy bone marrow donors. Cohort members were all nominally healthy when sampled, although unrecorded immune exposures were likely present. The donor was CMV seropositive and was included in the group of almost 300 seropositive cohort members. A peripheral blood sample was collected from each donor, and TCR beta sequencing was performed on peripheral blood mononuclear cells. The Qiagen DNeasy Blood Extraction Kit was used to extract genomic DNA from the blood cell samples. Sequencing input: PBMCs. The clonotype comes from a woman aged 45-60 years in good health and CMV-seropositive.

The DNA sequence is given as TGCGCCAGCAGCTTGGATACAGGCCAAGAGACCCAGTACTTC. It translates as CASSLDTGQETQYF. The rearrangement joined TRBV5-1 to TRBJ2-5; TRBD1 is a possible D gene, resting on 5 matching bases. Via the germline V gene, CDR1 is SGHRS and CDR2 YFSETQ. Spanning cysteine to phenylalanine, the CDR3 consists of 14 amino acids. The only DNA kept is the CDR3, 42 bases in frame from the first base. V is clipped by 0 bases and J by 1 base, and the sequence between their germline boundaries is 7 bases long.